These T cell receptor beta chains were read from a single sample in a study of response to subunit inactivated influenza vaccine. TCRdb recomputed calls from the RT-PCR reads with MiXCR, one row per CDR3 protein. The sample consists of over 400,000 distinct CDR3 sequences, approximately 9.9% of them appearing once. The material was PBMCs from blood, obtained roughly 45 days after vaccination. All receptors derive from a man aged 50-60 years who received an inactivated influenza vaccine. CDR3s include the opening cysteine and the closing phenylalanine or tryptophan. A D gene is named only where the DNA matches it firmly. The size field is filled for only some rows; it gives once, few, many or a size class.

cdr3_nt cdr3_aa cdr3_length j_call d_call v_call clone_size
TGCAGCGTTGTTGCCTGGGTGGACACTGAAGCTTTCTTT CSVVAWVDTEAFF 13 TRBJ1-1 - TRBV29-1 -
TGCACTGCTAGACCAAGGGGGAGACTCTCCTACGAGCAGTACTTC CTARPRGRLSYEQYF 15 TRBJ2-7 - TRBV20-1 -
TGTGCCAGCAGTCCCCAACCCCACCCCACAGATACGCAGTATTTT CASSPQPHPTDTQYF 15 TRBJ2-3 - TRBV6-2/TRBV6-3 -
TGCAGCGTTCGAGCTGGGGCCAACGTCCTGACTTTC CSVRAGANVLTF 12 TRBJ2-6 - TRBV29-1 many
TGTGCCAGCATCGCGAGGGGGTTGGACAATGAGCAGTTCTTC CASIARGLDNEQFF 14 TRBJ2-1 - TRBV12-3/TRBV12-4 -
TGTGCCAGCAAACGGGGGAGCCCGAACACCGGGGAGCTGTTTTTT CASKRGSPNTGELFF 15 TRBJ2-2 - TRBV21-1 -
TGCAGCGTCGGGACAGGGTGGAATGAGCAGTTCTTC CSVGTGWNEQFF 12 TRBJ2-1 TRBD1 TRBV29-1 few
TGTGCCAGCAGCTCACAGAGCGGGAGTGGATATGAGCAGTTCTTC CASSSQSGSGYEQFF 15 TRBJ2-1 TRBD2 TRBV7-3 many
TGTGCCAGCAGTACCCGGACAGCTCGGGATTATAACATTCAGTACTTC CASSTRTARDYNIQYF 16 TRBJ2-4 - TRBV12-3/TRBV12-4 -
TGTGCCAGCAGCTTAGCGTTATCAGGGCCGTACTACGAGCAGTACTTC CASSLALSGPYYEQYF 16 TRBJ2-7 - TRBV7-2 few
TGCGCCAGCAGGCAGAGTCGCCCAGGACCCTACAATGAGCAGTTCTTC CASRQSRPGPYNEQFF 16 TRBJ2-1 - TRBV23-1 -
TGCAGCGTTGCCCGGGAGGGCCAGGGTGAGCAGTACTTC CSVAREGQGEQYF 13 TRBJ2-7 TRBD2 TRBV29-1 few
TGCGCCAGCAGCCCCGACAGGGGGCACGGGAAGACCCAGTACTTC CASSPDRGHGKTQYF 15 TRBJ2-5 TRBD1 TRBV5-1 few
TGTGCCAGCAGCGTTAGCGGGGGGGCCGGTCGGAACATTCAGTACTTC CASSVSGGAGRNIQYF 16 TRBJ2-4 TRBD2 TRBV9 -
TGCAGTGCTAGGGCCTTGCGGGGGGACTCCTACGAGCAGTACTTC CSARALRGDSYEQYF 15 TRBJ2-7 TRBD2 TRBV20-1 few
TGCAGTGCTAGCGGGAGTCCCGAAAGGAGCACCGGGGAGCTGTTTTTT CSASGSPERSTGELFF 16 TRBJ2-2 - TRBV20-1 many
TGTGCCAGCTCGGGGGGACCGCATGATACGCAGTATTTT CASSGGPHDTQYF 13 TRBJ2-3 TRBD2 TRBV7-9 many
TGCAGCGTTGAAGAGTGGGACAGGGGTGGATACGAGCAGTACTTC CSVEEWDRGGYEQYF 15 TRBJ2-7 TRBD1 TRBV29-1 many
TGCAGTGCTAGGACTAGCGGGATCAGCGAGCAGTACTTC CSARTSGISEQYF 13 TRBJ2-7 TRBD2 TRBV20-1 few
TGTGCCAGCAGCTTTAGCGGGAGTCCTAATGAGCAGTTCTTC CASSFSGSPNEQFF 14 TRBJ2-1 TRBD2 TRBV7-8 -
TGTGCCTACAGCAGAATGGGGGGCGCGGGGAATGAGCAGTTCTTC CAYSRMGGAGNEQFF 15 TRBJ2-1 - TRBV5-6 many
TGTGCCAGCAGCCAAGGTAGCGGCAATGAGCAGTTCTTC CASSQGSGNEQFF 13 TRBJ2-1 - TRBV4-2 -
TGTGCCAGCAACGACCGGGACAGGGGGCCGGCTGAGCAGTTCTTC CASNDRDRGPAEQFF 15 TRBJ2-1 TRBD1 TRBV6-1 few
TGTGCCAGCAGCCACACCGGGGGAGGAAGGTCCAATGAGCAGTTCTTC CASSHTGGGRSNEQFF 16 TRBJ2-1 - TRBV25-1 once
TGTGCCAGCAGGCCCGCGGGAGCTAACTATGGCTACACCTTC CASRPAGANYGYTF 14 TRBJ1-2 - TRBV6-1 few
TGTGCCAGCAGCTTAGCGGGGACTAGCGGGATATTGAATGAGCAGTTCTTC CASSLAGTSGILNEQFF 17 TRBJ2-1 TRBD2 TRBV7-9 -
TGTGCCAGCAGTTACAGGCTTCCAGATACGCAGTATTTT CASSYRLPDTQYF 13 TRBJ2-3 - TRBV6-2/TRBV6-3 -
TGTGCCAGCAGTGGGGGGGGGGATTTCTACACTGAAGCTTTCTTT CASSGGGDFYTEAFF 15 TRBJ1-1 - TRBV12-3/TRBV12-4 many
TGTGCTAGTGGACGGGGGTCCAACACCGGGGAGCTGTTTTTT CASGRGSNTGELFF 14 TRBJ2-2 - TRBV7-7 many
TGCAGTGCTTATTCCGGGACAGGGGCGAATCAGCCCCAGCATTTT CSAYSGTGANQPQHF 15 TRBJ1-5 TRBD1 TRBV20-1 -
TGCGCCAGCAGCCAAGATCCAGTGTTTAGCACAGATACGCAGTATTTT CASSQDPVFSTDTQYF 16 TRBJ2-3 - TRBV4-1 many
TGTGCCAGCAGCTTAGGTTCGGGACAGCCCTACGAGCAGTACTTC CASSLGSGQPYEQYF 15 TRBJ2-7 TRBD1 TRBV7-2 -
TGCGCCAGCAGCTTGGCGCCGACAGGCATGGTGGCCAAAAACATTCAGTACTTC CASSLAPTGMVAKNIQYF 18 TRBJ2-4 - TRBV5-1 -
TGCAGTGCCAAAAGACAGGCCGTGGTCACAGATACGCAGTATTTT CSAKRQAVVTDTQYF 15 TRBJ2-3 - TRBV20-1 -
TGTGCCAGCTCTCCCGGGACAGGGAAAGAGACCCAGTACTTC CASSPGTGKETQYF 14 TRBJ2-5 TRBD1 TRBV18 -
TGTGCCAGTAGTCCCGGGACCCTCGACACCGGGGAGCTGTTTTTT CASSPGTLDTGELFF 15 TRBJ2-2 - TRBV19 -
TGCGCCAGCAGCTTGTTTGCCGACGAGCAGTACTTC CASSLFADEQYF 12 TRBJ2-7 - TRBV5-1 many
TGTGCCACCAGTGATCTTCAGCGGCCGCAGTTCTTC CATSDLQRPQFF 12 TRBJ2-1 - TRBV24-1 many
TGTGCCAGCAGCTTAGTTCCAGATCCCAATGAGCAGTTCTTC CASSLVPDPNEQFF 14 TRBJ2-1 - TRBV7-6 -
TGTGCCAGCAGTTCCCCCGGGGGCAGGGCGGGGGAGCAGTACTTC CASSSPGGRAGEQYF 15 TRBJ2-7 - TRBV7-9 few
TGTGCCACGGTTCAGAACTATGGCTACACCTTC CATVQNYGYTF 11 TRBJ1-2 - TRBV6-5 many
TGTGCCAGCAGCTTAGCGTCAGCTTATAGCAATCAGCCCCAGCATTTT CASSLASAYSNQPQHF 16 TRBJ1-5 - TRBV7-2 -
TGCAGTGCTAGAGATGGTGTGGGCCAGGGAGCCGAAAAACTGTTTTTT CSARDGVGQGAEKLFF 16 TRBJ1-4 - TRBV20-1 few
TGTGCCAGCAGTTTAACCCAAGGGACCCAGTACTTC CASSLTQGTQYF 12 TRBJ2-5 - TRBV12-3/TRBV12-4 -
TGCGCCAGCAGCTTTGGGGACGGGACTCCGAACACTGAAGCTTTCTTT CASSFGDGTPNTEAFF 16 TRBJ1-1 - TRBV5-1 few
TGTGCCAGCAGTGGACGGATGAACACTGAAGCTTTCTTT CASSGRMNTEAFF 13 TRBJ1-1 - TRBV12-3/TRBV12-4 few
TGCAGTGCTAGAGTCCAGGGTTGGGGCTACACCTTC CSARVQGWGYTF 12 TRBJ1-2 - TRBV20-1 many
TGCGCCAGCAAGGCGGGGGGGCCATATACGCAGTATTTT CASKAGGPYTQYF 13 TRBJ2-3 TRBD2 TRBV5-1 many
TGTGCCTGGAGTGTACATCGGGAAGAGACCCAGTACTTC CAWSVHREETQYF 13 TRBJ2-5 - TRBV30 few
TGCAGTGCTAGGCCCAGCGGCAGCGGGAGATCACCGGGCAATGAGCAGTTCTTC CSARPSGSGRSPGNEQFF 18 TRBJ2-1 TRBD2 TRBV20-1 few
TGCGCCAGCAGTGAAACGGGCGCGGGCAATGAGCAGTTCTTC CASSETGAGNEQFF 14 TRBJ2-1 - TRBV10-1 -
TGTGCCATCAGGGGGGACGGTTCCTACGAGCAGTACTTC CAIRGDGSYEQYF 13 TRBJ2-7 - TRBV10-3 -
TGTGCCAGCAGCTATATTTCCCTAGCGGGACCCACCTACGAGCAGTACTTC CASSYISLAGPTYEQYF 17 TRBJ2-7 TRBD2 TRBV5-5 few
TGTGCCAGCAGTGAAGGGCCAGCGGGGGTCGGGAATGAGCAGTTCTTC CASSEGPAGVGNEQFF 16 TRBJ2-1 TRBD2 TRBV2 -
TGTGCCAGCAGCGCCTCTCAGGGTTTCACAGATACGCAGTATTTT CASSASQGFTDTQYF 15 TRBJ2-3 - TRBV9 -
TGTGCCAGCAGTTACTCGTGGGGTAATAGGCAGCCCCAGCATTTT CASSYSWGNRQPQHF 15 TRBJ1-5 - TRBV6-5 few
TGTGCCACCAGCAGAACCCCCCAGGGAGAAGAGACCCAGTACTTC CATSRTPQGEETQYF 15 TRBJ2-5 - TRBV15 many